This T cell receptor (beta chain) was recorded in a study of cytomegalovirus exposure and HLA in healthy donors. Overall study: The Caucasian-associated ancestry cluster held less than 85% of around 380 genotyped donors. Study results and limitations: From TCR beta sequences, most subjects' HLA-A and HLA-B alleles were reportedly predicted accurately. A later analysis revealed that TCR association rates differed between HLA loci, peaking at DRB1 and bottoming out at HLA-C.

Germline CDR1 SGHAT, CDR2 FQNNGV. V lost 4 bases to trimming and J lost 8 bases; unmatched junction nucleotides: 6. The CDR3 spans 13 residues. Primers for the PCR totalled 60 Vbeta and 13 Jbeta. Some clones are missing from TCRdb's copy, which holds only in-frame ones; the method was immunoSEQ multiplex PCR. The sample records 200,000 to 300,000 clones, roughly 81% being singletons. Concerning this clone: Its antigen is unknown.

Donors consisted of healthy bone marrow donors. Input material: PBMCs. The chain links TRBV11-2 to TRBJ1-2; 8 bases match TRBD1. This receptor was taken from a woman aged 40-49 years in good health and CMV-seropositive. The CDR3 protein is CASSSDRVGGYTF. CDR3 DNA: TGTGCCAGCAGCTCGGACAGGGTCGGCGGCTACACCTTC.